These 30 T cell receptor beta chains originate from one sample sequenced in a study of blood T cell repertoires in COVID-19. Repertoires were generated with immunoSEQ multiplex PCR, while TCRdb's copy carries only in-frame clones and drops some. The repertoire has 450,000 or so clones, about 88% of them found once; the top ten carry around 0.92%. The sequenced sample consisted of peripheral blood. The receptors stem from a man between 18 and 29 years old with COVID-19, enrolled during active disease.

The chain recombines TRBV7-9 with TRBJ2-1; TRBD2 matches at 10 bases. The V gene end was trimmed by 6 bases and the J gene end by 7 bases; junction bases not matched to a gene: 6. Germline V gene data show CDR1 as SEHNR and CDR2 as FQNEAQ (reference sequence). The CDR3 is 14 residues long. CDR3 loop: CASRLAGDQNEQFF. CDR3 bases: TGTGCCAGCAGGCTAGCGGGAGATCAGAATGAGCAGTTCTTC.

J is TRBJ1-1 and V is TRBV7-9; no firm D call. Between the trimmed V and J ends, which lost 3 bases and 5 bases, there was a span of 10 bases. The CDR3 is made up of 13 amino acids. CDR1 is SEHNR, CDR2 FQNEAQ, per germline (reference sequence). CDR3 residues: CASSLGSGTEAFF. CDR3 DNA: TGTGCCAGCAGCTTGGGGAGCGGGACTGAAGCTTTCTTT.

This chain links TRBV2 with TRBJ2-7; 10 positions match TRBD1. The trim removed 6 bases at V and 5 bases at J, leaving 7 bases unmatched. The CDR3 sequence is 14 residues long. Germline loops: CDR1 SNHLY, CDR2 FYNNEI. The CDR3 loop reads CASRETGGPDEQYF. The CDR3 nucleotides read TGTGCCAGCAGGGAGACAGGGGGCCCGGACGAGCAGTACTTC.

The chain has TRBV11-2 and TRBJ1-1; 10 bases fit TRBD1. Germline lookup yields CDR1 SGHAT and CDR2 FQNNGV. After removal of 7 bases from V and 0 bases from J, the junction contained 11 bases not matched to a gene. The CDR3 sequence is 17 residues long. DNA for the CDR3: TGTGCCAGCAACCTTGGACAGGGGGGTATCATGAACACTGAAGCTTTCTTT. Amino acids: CASNLGQGGIMNTEAFF.

The chain combines TRBV7-2 with TRBJ2-1; D ambiguous. The V gene's germline CDR1 is SGHTA and CDR2 FQGNSA. CDR3 length: 13 amino acids. V gave up 1 base and J gave up 10 bases, with 11 bases separating them. The CDR3 is CASSLVTTGEQFF. The DNA of the CDR3 is TGTGCCAGCAGCTTAGTTACGACTGGGGAGCAGTTCTTC.

The gene calls are TRBV4-2 and TRBJ2-5; D might be TRBD2 (7 bases). Trimming cost V 3 bases and J 1 base, with 12 bases left between them. The germline V gene has CDR1 LGHNA and CDR2 YNFKEQ. The CDR3 consists of 15 residues. The DNA of the CDR3 is TGTGCCAGCAGCCAGGGGCGGGGGCCCCAAGAGACCCAGTACTTC. Its protein is CASSQGRGPQETQYF.

This clone was detected only once. The sample has other DNA sequences that encode this CDR3 too. The V call is TRBV7-9, the J call TRBJ2-2, with 9 bases identical to TRBD1. Losses at the gene ends were 5 bases for V and 1 base for J; bases not matched to a gene: 2. This CDR3 has 15 amino acids. In germline, CDR1 is SEHNR, CDR2 FQNEAQ (reference sequence). CDR3 in DNA: TGTGCCAGCAGCCGGGGACAGGGGAACACCGGGGAGCTGTTTTTT. Encoded protein: CASSRGQGNTGELFF.

This clone was observed a handful of times. The rearrangement joins TRBV30 to TRBJ1-6; the match to TRBD1 covers 7 bases. Germline V lookup: CDR1 GTSNPN, CDR2 SVGIG (reference sequence). The CDR3 runs to 14 residues. Trimming took 3 bases from V and 7 from J; bases not matched to a gene: 6. The CDR3 sequence: CAWRPGGLNSPLHF. The CDR3 DNA reads as TGTGCCTGGAGGCCAGGGGGATTAAATTCACCCCTCCACTTT.

The chain combines TRBV5-5 with TRBJ2-5, with 10 bases lining up with TRBD2. The V segment lost 2 bases and the J segment 4 bases; nucleotides outside the gene matches: 5. This CDR3 is 15 amino acids long. Germline CDR1 SGHKS, CDR2 YYEKEE (reference sequence). This CDR3 reads CASSLWLAGAETQYF. As DNA, the CDR3 is TGTGCCAGCAGCTTATGGCTAGCGGGGGCAGAGACCCAGTACTTC.

V is TRBV6-5 and J is TRBJ2-2, with no clear D. The V and J ends lost 8 bases and 0 bases respectively, with 13 bases between them. This CDR3 spans 15 amino acids. Germline V gene data show CDR1 as MNHEY and CDR2 as SVGAGI. The DNA for the CDR3 is TGTGCCAGCGATCCCGGGTCCGCGAACACCGGGGAGCTGTTTTTT. The encoded protein is CASDPGSANTGELFF.

This chain links TRBV12-3 or TRBV12-4 with TRBJ1-5; D ambiguous. V dropped 5 bases and J dropped 5 bases, with 7 bases sitting between them. This CDR3 comprises 12 residues. The CDR3 loop is CASSEGDQPQHF. The CDR3, as DNA: TGTGCCAGCAGTGAGGGCGATCAGCCCCAGCATTTT.

This clone has a handful of counts. The CDR3 is CASSKGQGDQPQHF. CDR3 nucleotide sequence: TGCGCCAGCAGTAAGGGACAGGGCGATCAGCCCCAGCATTTT. V and J are TRBV5-1 and TRBJ1-5; 9 nucleotides agree with TRBD1. The CDR3 consists of 14 residues. V was clipped by 5 bases and J by 5 bases; unmatched bases: 5. Germline CDR1 and CDR2: SGHRS and YFSETQ. The full variable domain, in which reference TRBV5-1 and TRBJ1-5 provide the parts outside the CDR3, is KAGVTQTPRYLIKTRGQQVTLSCSPISGHRSVSWYQQTPGQGLQFLFEYFSETQRNKGNFPGRFSGRQFSNSRSEMNVSTLELGDSALYLCASSKGQGDQPQHFGDGTRLSIL.

The rearrangement uses TRBV6-6 and TRBJ1-6; TRBD1 is a possible D gene (6 bases). The germline V gene has CDR1 MNHNY and CDR2 SVGAGI (reference sequence). V lost 5 bases, J lost 3 bases, and 17 bases lay in between. CDR3 size: 17 residues. CDR3 bases: TGTGCCAGCAGTCAGGGACAAGGGGGATTCTATAATTCACCCCTCCACTTT. Its translation is CASSQGQGGFYNSPLHF.

This clone was detected once. This chain uses TRBV30 with TRBJ2-7, with a possible D match to TRBD1 (5 bases). CDR3 size: 14 residues. Germline V gene data show CDR1 as GTSNPN and CDR2 as SVGIG (reference sequence). Trimming took 8 bases from V and 1 from J, leaving 18 bases between them. In nucleotides, the CDR3 is TGTGCCCTAAGTCCCCCACAGGATTCCTACGAGCAGTACTTC. It yields the protein CALSPPQDSYEQYF.

The chain recombines TRBV2 with TRBJ2-1, with TRBD2 matching over 8 bases. The CDR3 has 14 amino acids. Germline trimming cut 5 bases from V and 5 bases from J; bases unmatched to any gene: 5. In germline, CDR1 is SNHLY, CDR2 FYNNEI. The CDR3 loop is CASSREGLHNEQFF. In DNA form, the CDR3 reads TGTGCCAGCAGTCGGGAGGGTCTCCACAATGAGCAGTTCTTC.

This clone occurred once. This sample includes further DNA sequences coding for the same CDR3. This chain uses TRBV12-3 or TRBV12-4 with TRBJ1-2; tentatively, D is TRBD1 (6 bases). CDR3 length equals 12 residues. Trimming removed 4 bases at V and 5 bases at J, with 8 bases between. The CDR3 spells CASSSTGYGYTF. The CDR3, as DNA: TGTGCCAGCAGTTCGACAGGATATGGCTACACCTTC.

The rearrangement links TRBV6-1 to TRBJ1-1; D not certain. There are 15 residues in the CDR3. The ends were cut back, 1 base at V and 0 bases at J, with 9 bases in the middle. Germline V CDR1 and CDR2: MNHNS, SASEGT. In DNA, the CDR3 is TGTGCCAGCAGTGAAGTGCATGGCCTGAACACTGAAGCTTTCTTT. Protein: CASSEVHGLNTEAFF.

The chain couples TRBV24-1 to TRBJ2-1; D is possibly TRBD2 (5 bases). Trimming took off 1 base at V and 6 bases at J, with 18 bases between the two ends. In germline, CDR1 is KGHDR, CDR2 SFDVKD. The CDR3 spans 17 residues. CDR3 loop: CATSDFGGGPLGNEQFF. The CDR3 coding sequence is TGTGCCACCAGTGATTTCGGAGGAGGCCCCCTGGGCAATGAGCAGTTCTTC.

This clone was recorded only once. The genes are TRBV15 and TRBJ1-4, with 7 nucleotides matching TRBD1. The CDR3 spans 16 residues. V shed 4 bases and J 5 bases; nucleotides not matched to a gene: 10. Germline V gene sequence: CDR1 LNHNV, CDR2 YYDKDF (reference sequence). The CDR3 sequence: CATSTYPGTVNEKLFF. Written as DNA, the CDR3 is TGTGCCACCAGCACCTACCCCGGGACAGTAAATGAAAAACTGTTTTTT.

This CDR3 is CASSSPGQGEPLHF. The CDR3 DNA reads TGTGCCAGCAGCTCGCCGGGACAGGGCGAACCCCTCCACTTT. The rearrangement joins TRBV5-6 to TRBJ1-6, with TRBD1 matching over 9 bases. The CDR3 consists of 14 residues. Germline CDR1 reads SGHDT; CDR2 reads YYEEEE. V dropped 3 bases and J dropped 12; count of bases not matched to a gene: 7.

The chain joins TRBV10-2 to TRBJ2-3; 10 nucleotides align to TRBD2. Unmatched junction bases numbered 11, after V lost 9 bases and J lost 5 bases. Germline-derived CDR1 and CDR2 are WSHSY and SAAADI. This CDR3 is built from 15 residues. In DNA, the CDR3 is TGCGCCAGTGGTCAAGCGGGGGGGCCTGGAGATACGCAGTATTTT. This encodes CASGQAGGPGDTQYF.

The chain is built from TRBV5-1 and TRBJ1-5; tentatively, D is TRBD1 (5 bases). Germline CDR1 SGHRS, CDR2 YFSETQ. This CDR3 contains 16 residues. V was trimmed by 0 bases and J by 2 bases, leaving 12 bases between them. CDR3 sequence: CASSLEGRGGNQPQHF. CDR3 sequence (DNA): TGCGCCAGCAGCTTGGAGGGGAGGGGTGGCAATCAGCCCCAGCATTTT.

V gene TRBV5-8 combines with J gene TRBJ1-2; maybe TRBD1 (6 bases). From germline, CDR1 is SGHTS and CDR2 YDEGEE. Trimming left V 3 bases short and J 5 bases short, with 8 bases between. This CDR3 has 12 residues. In DNA form, the CDR3 reads TGTGCCAGCAGCTCCCAGGGGTATGGCTACACCTTC. Translated: CASSSQGYGYTF.

This chain uses TRBV4-1 with TRBJ2-7; 12 bases line up with TRBD1. Germline CDR1 and CDR2: MGHRA and YSYEKL. There are 16 residues in the CDR3. With 4 bases clipped from V and 2 bases from J, the junction kept 6 bases outside the gene matches. In nucleotides, the CDR3 is TGCGCCAGCAGCCGCGGGGGACAGGGGGCGGCCTACGAGCAGTACTTC. Translated: CASSRGGQGAAYEQYF.

About this clone itself: The same CDR3 also results from other DNA sequences found in this sample. V is TRBV18 and J is TRBJ1-1, with D possibly being TRBD1 (5 bases). There are 12 residues in the CDR3. CDR1 and CDR2 from the germline V gene are KGHSH and LQKENI. Between the trimmed V and J ends, which lost 3 bases and 5 bases, there was a span of 7 bases. The CDR3 DNA follows: TGTGCCAGCTCACCGCAGGGTACTGAAGCTTTCTTT. Its translation is CASSPQGTEAFF.

The V and J genes are TRBV15 and TRBJ2-7; weak D call: TRBD1 (5 bases). The germline gives CDR1 LNHNV, CDR2 YYDKDF (reference sequence). This CDR3 has 13 amino acids. V was cut by 4 bases and J by 2 bases, with 9 bases left in between. This CDR3 reads CATSKQTAYEQYF. The CDR3 bases are TGTGCCACCAGCAAACAGACAGCCTACGAGCAGTACTTC.

The chain joins TRBV5-1 to TRBJ2-1; 11 bases agree with TRBD2. V lost 3 bases to trimming and J lost 0 bases; unmatched junction nucleotides: 5. The V gene's germline CDR1 is SGHRS and CDR2 YFSETQ. This CDR3 contains 17 residues. CDR3 coding DNA: TGCGCCAGCAGCTCTAGCGGGAGGCCCCCCTCCTACAATGAGCAGTTCTTC. Amino acids: CASSSSGRPPSYNEQFF.

CDR3 bases: TGTGCCAGTAGAGGGGAAGGGGGTTCTCAGCCCCAGCATTTT. Its protein product is CASRGEGGSQPQHF. The V and J genes are TRBV19 and TRBJ1-5; TRBD1 is a possible D gene (6 bases). The CDR3 contains 14 residues. In germline, CDR1 is LNHDA, CDR2 SQIVND (reference sequence). Trimming left V 6 bases short and J 6 bases short, with 15 bases between.

The chain carries TRBV20-1 and TRBJ1-4; D unclear. The germline V and J ends were trimmed by 3 bases and 10 bases, with 9 bases remaining between them. CDR3 length: 11 amino acids. Germline lookup yields CDR1 DFQATT and CDR2 SNEGSKA (reference sequence). CDR3 in amino acids: CSARVGVKLFF. CDR3 nucleotide sequence: TGCAGTGCTAGGGTGGGAGTAAAACTGTTTTTT.

The V and J genes are TRBV7-9 and TRBJ2-7; D might be TRBD1 (5 bases). Deletions cut 2 bases from V and 3 bases from J, with 11 bases between. Germline V lookup: CDR1 SEHNR, CDR2 FQNEAQ (reference sequence). The CDR3 is 14 residues long. Written as DNA, the CDR3 is TGTGCCAGCAGCTTAACGACAGAATTCTACGAGCAGTACTTC. This codes for CASSLTTEFYEQYF.